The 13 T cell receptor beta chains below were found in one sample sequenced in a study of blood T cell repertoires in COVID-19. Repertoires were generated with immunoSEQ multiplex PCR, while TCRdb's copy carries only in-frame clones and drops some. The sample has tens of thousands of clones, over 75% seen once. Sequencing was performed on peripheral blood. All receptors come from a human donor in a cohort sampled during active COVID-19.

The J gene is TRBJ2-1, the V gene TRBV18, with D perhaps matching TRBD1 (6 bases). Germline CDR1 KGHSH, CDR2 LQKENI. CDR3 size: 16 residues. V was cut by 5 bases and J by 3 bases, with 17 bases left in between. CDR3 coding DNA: TGTGCCAGCTCAACTACATCGATGACAGGCTACAATGAGCAGTTCTTC. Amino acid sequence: CASSTTSMTGYNEQFF.

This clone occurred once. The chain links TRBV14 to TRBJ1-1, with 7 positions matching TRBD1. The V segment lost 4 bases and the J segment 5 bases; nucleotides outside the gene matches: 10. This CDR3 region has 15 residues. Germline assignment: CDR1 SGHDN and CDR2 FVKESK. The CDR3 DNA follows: TGTGCCAGCAGCCCGTTGACAGGGCTGGGGACTGAAGCTTTCTTT. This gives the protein CASSPLTGLGTEAFF.

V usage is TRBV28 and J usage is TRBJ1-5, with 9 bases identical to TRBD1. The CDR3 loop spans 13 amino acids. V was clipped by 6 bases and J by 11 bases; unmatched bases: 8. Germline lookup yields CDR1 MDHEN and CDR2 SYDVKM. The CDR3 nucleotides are TGTGCCAGCAGGACAGGGGGACTAGGGGCCCAGCATTTT. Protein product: CASRTGGLGAQHF.

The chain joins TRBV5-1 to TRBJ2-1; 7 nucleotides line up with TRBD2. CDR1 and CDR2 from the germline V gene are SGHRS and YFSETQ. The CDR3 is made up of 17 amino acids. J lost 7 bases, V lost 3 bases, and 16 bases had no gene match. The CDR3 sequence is CASSSGGGPVHGNEQFF. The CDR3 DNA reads TGCGCCAGCAGCTCCGGCGGGGGTCCGGTCCATGGTAATGAGCAGTTCTTC.

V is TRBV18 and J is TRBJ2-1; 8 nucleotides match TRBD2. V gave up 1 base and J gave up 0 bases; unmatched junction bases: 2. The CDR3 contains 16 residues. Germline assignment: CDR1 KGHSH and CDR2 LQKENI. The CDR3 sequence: CASSPHAGGSYNEQFF. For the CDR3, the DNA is TGTGCCAGCTCACCACACGCGGGGGGCTCCTACAATGAGCAGTTCTTC. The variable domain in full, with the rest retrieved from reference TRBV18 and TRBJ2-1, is NAGVMQNPRHLVRRRGQEARLRCSPMKGHSHVYWYRQLPEEGLKFMVYLQKENIIDESGMPKERFSAEFPKEGPSILRIQQVVRGDSAAYFCASSPHAGGSYNEQFFGPGTRLTVL.

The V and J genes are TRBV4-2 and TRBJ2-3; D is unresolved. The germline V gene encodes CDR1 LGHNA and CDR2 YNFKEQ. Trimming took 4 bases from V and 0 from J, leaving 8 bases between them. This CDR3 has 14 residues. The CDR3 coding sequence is TGTGCCAGCAGCCCCACGACTAGCACAGATACGCAGTATTTT. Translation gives CASSPTTSTDTQYF.

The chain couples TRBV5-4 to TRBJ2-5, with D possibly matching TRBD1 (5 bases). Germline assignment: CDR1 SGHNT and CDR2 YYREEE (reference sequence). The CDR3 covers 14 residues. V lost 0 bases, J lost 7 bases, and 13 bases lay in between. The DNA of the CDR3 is TGTGCCAGCAGCTTGGAGGGGCCGGTGAGGACCCAGTACTTC. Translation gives CASSLEGPVRTQYF. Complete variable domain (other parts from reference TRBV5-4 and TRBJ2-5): ETGVTQSPTHLIKTRGQQVTLRCSSQSGHNTVSWYQQALGQGPQFIFQYYREEENGRGNFPPRFSGLQFPNYSSELNVNALELDDSALYLCASSLEGPVRTQYFGPGTRLLVL.

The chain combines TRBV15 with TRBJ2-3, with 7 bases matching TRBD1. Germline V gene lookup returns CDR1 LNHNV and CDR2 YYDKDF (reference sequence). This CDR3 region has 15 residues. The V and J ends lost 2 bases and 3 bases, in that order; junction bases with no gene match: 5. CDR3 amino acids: CATSRIGQATDTQYF. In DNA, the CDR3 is TGTGCCACCAGCAGAATAGGACAGGCTACAGATACGCAGTATTTT. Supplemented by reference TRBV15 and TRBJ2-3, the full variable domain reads DAMVIQNPRYQVTQFGKPVTLSCSQTLNHNVMYWYQQKSSQAPKLLFHYYDKDFNNEADTPDNFQSRRPNTSFCFLDIRSPGLGDTAMYLCATSRIGQATDTQYFGPGTRLTVL.

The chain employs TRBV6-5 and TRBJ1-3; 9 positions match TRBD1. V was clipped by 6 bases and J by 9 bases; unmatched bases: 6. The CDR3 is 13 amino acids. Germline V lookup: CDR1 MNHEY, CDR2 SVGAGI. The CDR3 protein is CASRPGQGGTIYF. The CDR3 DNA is TGTGCCAGCAGACCGGGACAGGGCGGCACCATATATTTT.

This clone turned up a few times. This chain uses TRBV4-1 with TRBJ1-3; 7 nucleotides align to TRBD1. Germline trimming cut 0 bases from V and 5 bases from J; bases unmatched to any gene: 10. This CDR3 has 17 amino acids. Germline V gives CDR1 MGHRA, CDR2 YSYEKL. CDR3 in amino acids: CASSQEGTRGLRNTIYF. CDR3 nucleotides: TGCGCCAGCAGCCAAGAAGGGACGAGGGGGCTGAGAAACACCATATATTTT.

CDR3 sequence (DNA): TGTGCCAGCTCACGTCTGATCCAGGGAGGGAAGGACTATGGCTACACCTTC. Amino acids: CASSRLIQGGKDYGYTF. The chain has TRBV18 and TRBJ1-2, with TRBD1 as a possible D gene (5 bases). Germline V gene sequence: CDR1 KGHSH, CDR2 LQKENI. V was clipped by 4 bases and J by 3 bases, with 21 bases between them. The CDR3 consists of 17 residues. Combining the CDR3 with reference TRBV18 and TRBJ1-2 gives the whole variable domain NAGVMQNPRHLVRRRGQEARLRCSPMKGHSHVYWYRQLPEEGLKFMVYLQKENIIDESGMPKERFSAEFPKEGPSILRIQQVVRGDSAAYFCASSRLIQGGKDYGYTFGSGTRLTVV.

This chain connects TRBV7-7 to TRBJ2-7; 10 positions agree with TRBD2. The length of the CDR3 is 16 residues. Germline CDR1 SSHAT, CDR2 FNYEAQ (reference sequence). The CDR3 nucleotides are TGTGCTAGTACTACCCCGGGACTAGCGCCTTCCTACGAGCAGTACTTC. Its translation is CASTTPGLAPSYEQYF.

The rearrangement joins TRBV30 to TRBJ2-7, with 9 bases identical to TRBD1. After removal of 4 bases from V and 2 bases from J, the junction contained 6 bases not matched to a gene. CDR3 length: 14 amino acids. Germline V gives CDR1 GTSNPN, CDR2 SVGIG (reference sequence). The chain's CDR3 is CAWTLGQGAYEQYF. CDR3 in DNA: TGTGCCTGGACCCTGGGACAGGGAGCCTACGAGCAGTACTTC.